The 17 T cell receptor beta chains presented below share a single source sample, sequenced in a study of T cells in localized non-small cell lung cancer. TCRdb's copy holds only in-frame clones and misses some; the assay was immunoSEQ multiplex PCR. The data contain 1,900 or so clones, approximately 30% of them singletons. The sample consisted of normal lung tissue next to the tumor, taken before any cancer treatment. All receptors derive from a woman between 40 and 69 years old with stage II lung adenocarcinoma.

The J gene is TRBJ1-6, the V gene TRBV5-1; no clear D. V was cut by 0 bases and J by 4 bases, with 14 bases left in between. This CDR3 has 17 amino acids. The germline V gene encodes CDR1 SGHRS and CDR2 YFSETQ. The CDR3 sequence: CASSLAVPGKYNSPLHF. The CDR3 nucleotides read TGCGCCAGCAGCTTGGCGGTGCCGGGGAAATATAATTCACCCCTCCACTTT.

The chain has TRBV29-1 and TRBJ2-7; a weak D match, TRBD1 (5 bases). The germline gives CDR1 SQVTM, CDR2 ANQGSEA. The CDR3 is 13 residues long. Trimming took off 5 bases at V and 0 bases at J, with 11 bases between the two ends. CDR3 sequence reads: CSVSDSYSYEQYF. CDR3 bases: TGCAGCGTTTCCGACAGCTACTCCTACGAGCAGTACTTC.

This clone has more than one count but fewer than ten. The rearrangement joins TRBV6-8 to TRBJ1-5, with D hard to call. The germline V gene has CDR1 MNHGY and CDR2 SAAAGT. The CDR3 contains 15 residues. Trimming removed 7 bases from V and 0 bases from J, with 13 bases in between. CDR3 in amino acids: CASTYNPYSNQPQHF. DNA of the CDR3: TGTGCCAGCACCTACAACCCTTATAGCAATCAGCCCCAGCATTTT.

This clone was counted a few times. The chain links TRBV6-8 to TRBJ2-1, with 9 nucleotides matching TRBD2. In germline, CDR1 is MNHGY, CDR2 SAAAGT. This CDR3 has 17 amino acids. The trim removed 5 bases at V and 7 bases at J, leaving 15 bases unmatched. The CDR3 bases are TGTGCCAGCAGTGCCCGGGAAGGTAGCGGGAGTCAGAATGAGCAGTTCTTC. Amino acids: CASSAREGSGSQNEQFF.

CDR3 coding DNA: TGCGCCAGCAGCTTCCTCGGGATACTAGAGGAGACCCAGTACTTC. This codes for CASSFLGILEETQYF. The chain couples TRBV5-1 to TRBJ2-5; perhaps TRBD2 as D (5 bases). Germline CDR1 and CDR2: SGHRS and YFSETQ. The CDR3 has 15 amino acids. Trimming took 2 bases from V and 5 from J, leaving 16 bases between them.

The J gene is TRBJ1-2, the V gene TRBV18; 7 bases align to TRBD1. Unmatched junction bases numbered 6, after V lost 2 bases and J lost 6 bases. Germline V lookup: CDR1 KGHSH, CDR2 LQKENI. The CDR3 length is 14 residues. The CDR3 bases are TGTGCCAGCTCACCAATCAGGGGGGCGAATGGCTACACCTTC. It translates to CASSPIRGANGYTF.

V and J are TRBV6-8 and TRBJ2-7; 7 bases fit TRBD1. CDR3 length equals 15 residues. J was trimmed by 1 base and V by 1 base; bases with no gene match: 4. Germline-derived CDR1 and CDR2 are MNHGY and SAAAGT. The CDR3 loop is CASSYLGTESYEQYF. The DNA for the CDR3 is TGTGCCAGCAGTTACTTGGGGACAGAGTCCTACGAGCAGTACTTC.

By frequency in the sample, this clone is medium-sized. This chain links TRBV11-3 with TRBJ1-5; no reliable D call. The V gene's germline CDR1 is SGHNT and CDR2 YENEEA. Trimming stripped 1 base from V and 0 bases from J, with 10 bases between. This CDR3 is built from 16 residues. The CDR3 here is CASSLGWRGSNQPQHF. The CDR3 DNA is TGTGCCAGCAGCTTAGGGTGGAGAGGTAGCAATCAGCCCCAGCATTTT. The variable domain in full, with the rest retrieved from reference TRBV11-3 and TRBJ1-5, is EAGVVQSPRYKIIEKKQPVAFWCNPISGHNTLYWYLQNLGQGPELLIRYENEEAVDDSQLPKDRFSAERLKGVDSTLKIQPAELGDSAVYLCASSLGWRGSNQPQHFGDGTRLSIL.

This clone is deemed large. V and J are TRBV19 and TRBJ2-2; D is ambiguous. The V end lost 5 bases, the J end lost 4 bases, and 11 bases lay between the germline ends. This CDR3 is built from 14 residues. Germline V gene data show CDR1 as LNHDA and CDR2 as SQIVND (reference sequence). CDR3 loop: CASSAIKFTGELFF. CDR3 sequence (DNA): TGTGCCAGTAGTGCTATTAAGTTCACCGGGGAGCTGTTTTTT. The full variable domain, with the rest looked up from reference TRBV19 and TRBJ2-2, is DGGITQSPKYLFRKEGQNVTLSCEQNLNHDAMYWYRQDPGQGLRLIYYSQIVNDFQKGDIAEGYSVSREKKESFPLTVTSAQKNPTAFYLCASSAIKFTGELFFGEGSRLTVL.

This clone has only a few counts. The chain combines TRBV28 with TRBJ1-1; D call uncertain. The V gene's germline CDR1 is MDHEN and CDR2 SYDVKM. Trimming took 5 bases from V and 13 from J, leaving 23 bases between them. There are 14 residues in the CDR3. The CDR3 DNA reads TGTGCCAGCAGTCTTCGGACGGGCCTCCCGCGGGGTTTCTTT. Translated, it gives CASSLRTGLPRGFF.

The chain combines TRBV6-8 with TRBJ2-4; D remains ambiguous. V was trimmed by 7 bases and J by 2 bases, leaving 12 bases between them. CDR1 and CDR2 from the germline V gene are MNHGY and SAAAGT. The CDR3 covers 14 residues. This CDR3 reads CASTSGDPKNIQYF. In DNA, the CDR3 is TGTGCCAGCACCTCGGGCGACCCCAAAAACATTCAGTACTTC.

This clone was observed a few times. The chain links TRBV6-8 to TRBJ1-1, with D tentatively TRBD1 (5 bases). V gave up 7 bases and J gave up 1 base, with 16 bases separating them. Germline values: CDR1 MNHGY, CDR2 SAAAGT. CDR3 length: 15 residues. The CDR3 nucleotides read TGTGCCAGCATACTTCGGGGAGGGGCGAACACTGAAGCTTTCTTT. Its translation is CASILRGGANTEAFF.

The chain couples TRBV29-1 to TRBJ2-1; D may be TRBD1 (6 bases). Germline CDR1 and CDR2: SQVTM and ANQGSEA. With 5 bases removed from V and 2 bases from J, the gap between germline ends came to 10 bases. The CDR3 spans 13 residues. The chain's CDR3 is CSVWDTTYNEQFF. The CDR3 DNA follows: TGCAGCGTTTGGGACACCACCTACAATGAGCAGTTCTTC.

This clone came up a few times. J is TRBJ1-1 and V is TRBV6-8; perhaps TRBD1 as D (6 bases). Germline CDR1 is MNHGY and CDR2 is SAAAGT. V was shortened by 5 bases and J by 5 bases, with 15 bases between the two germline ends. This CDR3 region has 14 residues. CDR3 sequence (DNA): TGTGCCAGCAGTGAGTTACAGGGTTTTACTGAAGCTTTCTTT. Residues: CASSELQGFTEAFF.

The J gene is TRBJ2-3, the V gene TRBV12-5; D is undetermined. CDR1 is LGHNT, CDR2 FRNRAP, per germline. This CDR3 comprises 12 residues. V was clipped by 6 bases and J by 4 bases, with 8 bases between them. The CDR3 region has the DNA TGTGCTAGTGGCCATAGAGCAGATACGCAGTATTTT. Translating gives CASGHRADTQYF.

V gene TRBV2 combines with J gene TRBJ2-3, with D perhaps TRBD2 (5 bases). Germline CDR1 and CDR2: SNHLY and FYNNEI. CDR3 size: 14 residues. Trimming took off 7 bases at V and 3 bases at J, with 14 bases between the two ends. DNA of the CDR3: TGTGCCAGCAATAAGGGAGAGAGTACAGATACGCAGTATTTT. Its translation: CASNKGESTDTQYF. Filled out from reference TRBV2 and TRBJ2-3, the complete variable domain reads EPEVTQTPSHQVTQMGQEVILRCVPISNHLYFYWYRQILGQKVEFLVSFYNNEISEKSEIFDDQFSVERPDGSNFTLKIRSTKLEDSAMYFCASNKGESTDTQYFGPGTRLTVL.

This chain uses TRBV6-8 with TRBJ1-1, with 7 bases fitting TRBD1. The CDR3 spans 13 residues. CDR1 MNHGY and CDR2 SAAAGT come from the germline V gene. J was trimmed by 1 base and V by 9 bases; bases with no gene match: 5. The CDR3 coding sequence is TGTGCCAGTAACAGGGGTGGGAACACTGAAGCTTTCTTT. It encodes CASNRGGNTEAFF.